The 31 T cell receptor beta chains below were found in one sample sequenced in a study of blood T cells in healthy people across ages. A second PCR of 7 to 11 cycles used a sample-barcoded 5' primer and a J-beta primer mix. Via MiXCR, TCRdb re-called the 5' RACE reads, giving one row per CDR3 protein. The repertoire has more than 550,000 distinct CDR3 sequences, approximately 21% of them found once; the top ten carry 22%. Material for sequencing was blood. Every receptor here comes from a man between 65 and 79 years old in good health.

This chain uses TRBV27 with TRBJ2-1; possible D gene TRBD1, 5 bases. This CDR3 spans 14 amino acids. The V end was cut by 2 bases, the J end by 7 bases, with 12 bases between. Germline-derived CDR1 and CDR2 are MNHEY and SMNVEV (reference sequence). The CDR3 is CASSLARGKNEQFF. The DNA of the CDR3 is TGTGCCAGCAGTTTAGCAAGGGGAAAAAATGAGCAGTTCTTC.

This clonotype was observed a handful of times. This sequence joins TRBV20-1 and TRBJ2-5; the D call may be TRBD1 or TRBD2 (5 bases each). Trimming stripped 2 bases from V and 1 base from J, with 14 bases between. Germline-derived CDR1 and CDR2 are DFQATT and SNEGSKA (reference sequence). The CDR3 runs 15 residues. CDR3 bases: TGCAGTGCTAGACTTCCCGGGGCCACCCAAGAGACCCAGTACTTC. Translated: CSARLPGATQETQYF.

The chain recombines TRBV24-1 with TRBJ2-1; either TRBD1 or TRBD2 may fit D (6 bases each). The V end was cut by 5 bases, the J end by 8 bases, with 30 bases between. The CDR3 is made up of 19 amino acids. Germline assignment: CDR1 KGHDR and CDR2 SFDVKD. CDR3 region: CATSVARGAASVRKDEQFF. DNA for the CDR3: TGTGCCACCAGTGTCGCCAGGGGAGCGGCTAGCGTACGTAAGGATGAGCAGTTCTTC.

This clonotype has a handful of counts. The V and J genes are TRBV24-1 and TRBJ1-6; 8 bases are a match to TRBD1. The junction had 5 bases not matched to a gene; V was cut back by 7 bases and J by 7 bases. The CDR3 is made up of 14 amino acids. CDR1 is KGHDR and CDR2 is SFDVKD in the germline V gene. In DNA form, the CDR3 reads TGTGCCACCAGCAAGACAGGGGTAAATTCACCCCTCCACTTT. Translation gives CATSKTGVNSPLHF.

This clonotype was counted a few times. The chain recombines TRBV7-6 with TRBJ2-7; D is unclear. Trimming cost V 0 bases and J 5 bases, with 14 bases left between them. CDR1 SGHVS and CDR2 FNYEAQ come from the germline V gene. The CDR3 covers 15 residues. CDR3 sequence reads: CASSLAHEDLHEQYF. CDR3 nucleotides: TGTGCCAGCAGCTTAGCCCATGAGGATCTCCACGAGCAGTACTTC.

The table lists this clonotype with a few counts. One end of the junction is discordant with germline, which a read error may explain. The rearrangement uses TRBV7-9 and TRBJ2-5; D is undetermined. Germline V CDR1 and CDR2: SEHNR, FQNEAQ (reference sequence). The CDR3 runs to 12 residues. CDR3 sequence: CASSPEVYEQHF. The CDR3 nucleotides are TGTGCCAGTAGCCCCGAGGTCTACGAGCAGCACTTC.

A few counts support this clonotype. The gene calls are TRBV11-2 and TRBJ1-4; 9 positions match TRBD1. The germline gives CDR1 SGHAT, CDR2 FQNNGV. The junction had 13 bases not matched to a gene; V was cut back by 6 bases and J by 8 bases. The CDR3 spans 16 residues. CDR3 coding DNA: TGTGCCAGCAGAACTATACAGGGGGCGCGTCAGGAAAAACTGTTTTTT. Amino acids: CASRTIQGARQEKLFF.

This clonotype was picked up a small number of times. This chain uses TRBV20-1 with TRBJ2-7; D is ambiguous. The CDR3 spans 13 residues. Germline V gene data show CDR1 as DFQATT and CDR2 as SNEGSKA (reference sequence). Trimming took off 0 bases at V and 5 bases at J, with 11 bases between the two ends. The CDR3 region is CSARDGVFDEQYF. CDR3 coding DNA: TGCAGTGCTAGAGATGGGGTTTTCGACGAGCAGTACTTC.

A few counts support this clonotype. The chain links TRBV20-1 to TRBJ2-5; 14 nucleotides align to TRBD2. This CDR3 has 17 amino acids. CDR1 is DFQATT and CDR2 is SNEGSKA in the germline V gene (reference sequence). V was clipped by 0 bases and J by 2 bases; unmatched bases: 5. CDR3 sequence: CSARDRLAGGIQETQYF. The DNA of the CDR3 is TGCAGTGCTAGAGATCGACTAGCGGGGGGGATACAAGAGACCCAGTACTTC.

There are a few counts of this clonotype. The gene calls are TRBV19 and TRBJ2-1; D gene unclear. The better agreement between TRBJ2-7 and the DNA end casts doubt on the J call. This CDR3 comprises 14 residues. The germline V gene encodes CDR1 LNHDA and CDR2 SQIVND (reference sequence). Here the CDR3 DNA reads TGTGCCAGTAGTATAGGCGGCCTAGATGACGAGCAGTACGTC. Amino acids: CASSIGGLDDEQYV.

The chain uses TRBV3-1 and TRBJ2-1; TRBD2 matches 11 bases. Trimming removed 5 bases from V and 2 bases from J; junction bases left unmatched: 2. Germline-derived CDR1 and CDR2 are LGHDT and YNNKEL (reference sequence). CDR3 size: 15 residues. The CDR3 loop reads CASSKTSGTYNEQFF. CDR3 nucleotides: TGTGCCAGCAGCAAGACTAGCGGGACCTACAATGAGCAGTTCTTC.

The chain has TRBV20-1 and TRBJ1-2; possibly TRBD1 for D (5 bases). Germline V gene data show CDR1 as DFQATT and CDR2 as SNEGSKA (reference sequence). Trimming took off 7 bases at V and 2 bases at J, with 11 bases between the two ends. This CDR3 is built from 12 residues. CDR3 amino acids: CSVREGNYGYTF. In DNA, the CDR3 is TGCAGTGTCAGGGAGGGCAACTATGGCTACACCTTC.

In DNA, the CDR3 is TGTGCCAGCAGCCCCAGGGTGTGGAACATTCAGTACTTC. Protein: CASSPRVWNIQYF. The V gene is TRBV7-8, the J gene TRBJ2-4; TRBD1 might be the D (5 bases). V lost 5 bases and J 7 bases, leaving 12 bases between the germline ends. Germline-derived CDR1 and CDR2 are SGHVS and FQNEAQ. The CDR3 covers 13 residues. The full variable domain, rest sourced from reference TRBV7-8 and TRBJ2-4, is GAGVSQSPRYKVAKRGQDVALRCDPISGHVSLFWYQQALGQGPEFLTYFQNEAQLDKSGLPSDRFFAERPEGSVSTLKIQRTQQEDSAVYLCASSPRVWNIQYFGAGTRLSVL.

The sample holds many counts of this clonotype. This chain uses TRBV5-1 with TRBJ1-2; D may be TRBD1 (6 bases). This CDR3 is built from 17 residues. Germline V gene sequence: CDR1 SGHRS, CDR2 YFSETQ. V gave up 4 bases and J gave up 4 bases, with 23 bases separating them. CDR3 DNA sequence: TGCGCCAGCAGCGCCCTGGCACAGGGAATAGAGCGCTATGGCTACACCTTC. Translated: CASSALAQGIERYGYTF.

V is TRBV7-2 and J is TRBJ2-1; TRBD2 might be the D (6 bases). Germline CDR1 is SGHTA and CDR2 is FQGNSA. V dropped 2 bases and J dropped 10 bases, with 9 bases sitting between them. CDR3 size: 12 residues. The CDR3 DNA follows: TGTGCCAGCAGCTTACTTCGGGGGGAGCAGTTCTTC. Translating gives CASSLLRGEQFF.

There are a few counts of this clonotype. This chain joins TRBV20-1 and TRBJ1-5; a weak D match, TRBD1 (5 bases). The CDR3 runs to 15 residues. CDR1 and CDR2 (germline): DFQATT, SNEGSKA (reference sequence). Trimming left V 1 base short and J 2 bases short, with 12 bases between. The CDR3 spells CSARAARGGNQPQHF. CDR3 bases: TGCAGTGCTAGAGCTGCCCGGGGGGGCAATCAGCCCCAGCATTTT.

This clonotype came up a few times. The genes are TRBV5-1 and TRBJ1-2; D unclear. V was clipped by 0 bases and J by 0 bases, with 12 bases between them. In germline, CDR1 is SGHRS, CDR2 YFSETQ. The CDR3 sequence is 16 residues long. CDR3 coding DNA: TGCGCCAGCAGCTTGGGCCCGGCAGGAGCTAACTATGGCTACACCTTC. It is translated as CASSLGPAGANYGYTF.

This clonotype was counted many times. The chain uses TRBV5-1 and TRBJ1-4; D gene unclear. This CDR3 region has 15 residues. Germline lookup yields CDR1 SGHRS and CDR2 YFSETQ. Between the trimmed V and J ends, which lost 0 bases and 0 bases, there was a span of 6 bases. The CDR3 loop reads CASSLEGATNEKLFF. Written as DNA, the CDR3 is TGCGCCAGCAGCTTGGAGGGTGCAACTAATGAAAAACTGTTTTTT.

This sequence joins TRBV12-3 or TRBV12-4 and TRBJ1-2; perhaps TRBD1 as D (5 bases). The CDR3 extends over 14 amino acids. The V and J ends lost 2 bases and 3 bases respectively, with 10 bases between them. The CDR3 sequence is CASSLWGGDYGYTF. CDR3 DNA sequence: TGTGCCAGCAGTTTATGGGGGGGAGACTATGGCTACACCTTC.

The chain carries TRBV28 and TRBJ1-5; 10 bases fit TRBD1. This CDR3 is 15 amino acids long. V dropped 8 bases and J dropped 1; count of bases not matched to a gene: 5. Germline lookup yields CDR1 MDHEN and CDR2 SYDVKM. The CDR3 region is CASGRTGGSNQPQHF. CDR3 DNA: TGTGCCAGCGGCAGGACAGGGGGAAGCAATCAGCCCCAGCATTTT.

This clonotype was seen once. V and J are TRBV27 and TRBJ1-4, with unresolved D. Trimming took off 4 bases at V and 7 bases at J, with 10 bases between the two ends. The CDR3 sequence is 13 residues long. Germline V CDR1 and CDR2: MNHEY, SMNVEV (reference sequence). CDR3 sequence (DNA): TGTGCCAGCAGTTGGGAGTATGTTGAAAAACTGTTTTTT. This codes for CASSWEYVEKLFF.

This rearrangement joins TRBV29-1 to TRBJ1-2, with D maybe TRBD1 (6 bases). The CDR3 covers 11 residues. V was cut by 7 bases and J by 9 bases, with 15 bases left in between. CDR1 is SQVTM and CDR2 is ANQGSEA in the germline V gene. CDR3 nucleotides: TGCAGCGGACAGGCCCCCGGTAGCTACACCTTC. Amino acid sequence: CSGQAPGSYTF. The entire variable domain, with the rest obtained from reference TRBV29-1 and TRBJ1-2, is as follows: SAVISQKPSRDICQRGTSLTIQCQVDSQVTMMFWYRQQPGQSLTLIATANQGSEATYESGFVIDKFPISRPNLTFSTLTVSNMSPEDSSIYLCSGQAPGSYTFGSGTRLTVV.

The chain recombines TRBV7-2 with TRBJ1-5; 8 bases are shared with TRBD1. The trim removed 3 bases at V and 1 base at J, leaving 2 bases unmatched. This CDR3 contains 15 residues. CDR1 and CDR2 (germline): SGHTA, FQGNSA. CDR3 loop: CASSFQGASNQPQHF. CDR3 nucleotides: TGTGCCAGCAGCTTTCAGGGGGCAAGCAATCAGCCCCAGCATTTT.

The V and J genes are TRBV5-5 and TRBJ1-4, with D possibly TRBD1 on 6 matching bases. Trimming took 1 base from V and 7 from J, leaving 11 bases between them. The CDR3 consists of 14 residues. Germline CDR1 is SGHKS and CDR2 is YYEKEE (reference sequence). CDR3 loop: CASSLIGGIEKLFF. CDR3 bases: TGTGCCAGCAGCTTGATAGGGGGGATTGAAAAACTGTTTTTT.

For this clonotype: This may stem from a read error, because a much larger clone lies one nucleotide away. V gene TRBV5-5 combines with J gene TRBJ2-6; a weak D match, TRBD1 (5 bases). The CDR3 sequence is 15 residues long. CDR1 is SGHKS and CDR2 is YYEKEE in the germline V gene (reference sequence). CDR3 DNA sequence: TGTGCCAGCAGCTTGACAGGCTCTGGGGCCAACGTCCTGCCTTTC. This sequence encodes CASSLTGSGANVLPF. Full variable domain (rest looked up from reference TRBV5-5 and TRBJ2-6): DAGVTQSPTHLIKTRGQQVTLRCSPISGHKSVSWYQQVLGQGPQFIFQYYEKEERGRGNFPDRFSARQFPNYSSELNVNALLLGDSALYLCASSLTGSGANVLPFGAGSRLTVL.

The V call is TRBV11-2, the J call TRBJ2-3, with TRBD2 identical over 11 bases. The germline gives CDR1 SGHAT, CDR2 FQNNGV. The V and J ends lost 3 bases and 2 bases, in that order; junction bases with no gene match: 4. The CDR3 is 16 residues long. CDR3 nucleotides: TGTGCCAGCAGCTTCGCGGGACTAGCGGTCACAGATACGCAGTATTTT. It specifies CASSFAGLAVTDTQYF.

CDR3 amino acids: CASSPGLAGALDEQYF. The CDR3 DNA reads TGTGCCAGCAGTCCGGGACTAGCGGGAGCTCTCGACGAGCAGTACTTC. V usage is TRBV28 and J usage is TRBJ2-1; 14 positions match TRBD2. TRBJ2-7 matches the DNA end more closely, so the J call is doubtful. CDR1 and CDR2 (germline): MDHEN, SYDVKM. The length of the CDR3 is 16 residues.

This clonotype was found a few times. V usage is TRBV20-1 and J usage is TRBJ2-5; D perhaps matches TRBD2 (5 bases). TRBJ2-7 matches the DNA end more closely, so the J call is doubtful. CDR3 length: 15 amino acids. Germline CDR1 DFQATT, CDR2 SNEGSKA (reference sequence). For the CDR3, the DNA is TGCAGTGCTAGAGATCAGGACTCCCCGACCTACGAGCAGTACTTC. Amino acid sequence: CSARDQDSPTYEQYF.

The chain is built from TRBV5-1 and TRBJ2-5; 13 bases agree with TRBD2. With the DNA end fitting TRBJ2-7 better, the J assignment may be wrong. The CDR3 extends over 17 amino acids. Germline V gene lookup returns CDR1 SGHRS and CDR2 YFSETQ. Written as DNA, the CDR3 is TGCGCCAGCAGCCCGAATCAACTAGCGGGGGGGATCTACGAGCAGTACTTC. It codes for CASSPNQLAGGIYEQYF.

This chain joins TRBV7-9 and TRBJ2-1, with TRBD1 matching over 7 bases. The V gene end was trimmed by 8 bases and the J gene end by 5 bases; junction bases not matched to a gene: 18. Germline V gene sequence: CDR1 SEHNR, CDR2 FQNEAQ (reference sequence). This CDR3 is built from 17 residues. This CDR3 reads CASDRLTGIARDNEQFF. Written as DNA, the CDR3 is TGTGCCAGCGACCGTCTGACAGGGATAGCTCGGGACAATGAGCAGTTCTTC. Based on the CDR3 plus reference TRBV7-9 and TRBJ2-1, the full variable domain is DTGVSQNPRHKITKRGQNVTFRCDPISEHNRLYWYRQTLGQGPEFLTYFQNEAQLEKSRLLSDRFSAERPKGSFSTLEIQRTEQGDSAMYLCASDRLTGIARDNEQFFGPGTRLTVL.

V gene TRBV3-1 combines with J gene TRBJ1-3; no clear D gene. V shed 2 bases and J shed 2 bases, with 4 bases lying between them. This CDR3 comprises 13 residues. CDR1 LGHDT and CDR2 YNNKEL come from the germline V gene (reference sequence). Written as DNA, the CDR3 is TGTGCCAGCAGCCAACAACCTGGAAACACCATATATTTT. Amino acid sequence: CASSQQPGNTIYF. Filled out from reference TRBV3-1 and TRBJ1-3, the complete variable domain reads DTAVSQTPKYLVTQMGNDKSIKCEQNLGHDTMYWYKQDSKKFLKIMFSYNNKELIINETVPNRFSPKSPDKAHLNLHINSLELGDSAVYFCASSQQPGNTIYFGEGSWLTVV.